Below are 6 T cell receptor beta chains sequenced from a single sample in a study of shared clonotypes between healthy human individuals. Only in-frame clones appear in the TCRdb table, and some are missing; sequencing was by immunoSEQ multiplex PCR. The sample holds about 1.5 million clones, approximately 97% seen once. What was sequenced was naive CD4+ T cells sorted from blood. Subset indicated: CD45RA+ positively selected. Receptor source: a man younger than 40 in good health.

V usage is TRBV19 and J usage is TRBJ1-2; 7 positions match TRBD1. Per germline, CDR1 LNHDA and CDR2 SQIVND (reference sequence). This CDR3 has 14 residues. V shed 2 bases and J 3 bases; nucleotides not matched to a gene: 3. CDR3 residues: CASSIRTGYYGYTF. For the CDR3, the DNA is TGTGCCAGTAGTATAAGGACAGGCTACTATGGCTACACCTTC.

The rearrangement joins TRBV28 to TRBJ2-2; 7 bases are a match to TRBD1. This CDR3 has 12 residues. J lost 9 bases, V lost 7 bases, and 5 bases had no gene match. In germline, CDR1 is MDHEN, CDR2 SYDVKM. The CDR3 DNA reads as TGTGCCAGCAATGCAGGGGGACGGGAGCTGTTTTTT. Residues: CASNAGGRELFF.

The V call is TRBV7-2, the J call TRBJ2-2; D is possibly TRBD2 (6 bases). Germline-derived CDR1 and CDR2 are SGHTA and FQGNSA. The CDR3 has 16 residues. V was shortened by 5 bases and J by 0 bases, with 13 bases between the two germline ends. CDR3 sequence reads: CASSPRVAANTGELFF. The CDR3 coding sequence is TGTGCCAGCAGCCCCCGGGTAGCGGCGAACACCGGGGAGCTGTTTTTT.

This chain connects TRBV7-2 to TRBJ1-3, with TRBD1 matching 7 bases. Germline V gene sequence: CDR1 SGHTA, CDR2 FQGNSA. There are 12 residues in the CDR3. J lost 11 bases, V lost 5 bases, and 6 bases had no gene match. The DNA of the CDR3 is TGTGCCAGCAGCCCGACAGGGAGATCCATATATTTT. This gives the protein CASSPTGRSIYF.

The chain uses TRBV27 and TRBJ2-2, with D tentatively TRBD2 (6 bases). This CDR3 has 16 residues. Germline V gene sequence: CDR1 MNHEY, CDR2 SMNVEV (reference sequence). Trimming took off 5 bases at V and 7 bases at J, with 20 bases between the two ends. CDR3 loop: CASSRTGTLDGGELFF. In DNA, the CDR3 is TGTGCCAGCAGTCGCACCGGGACTCTAGATGGCGGGGAGCTGTTTTTT.

The chain links TRBV6-5 to TRBJ2-5, with 8 bases matching TRBD2. The germline gives CDR1 MNHEY, CDR2 SVGAGI. Trimming at V came to 6 bases and at J to 5 bases, leaving 2 bases not matched to a gene. The CDR3 length is 12 residues. CDR3 protein: CASRTGGETQYF. DNA for the CDR3: TGTGCCAGCAGGACGGGAGGGGAGACCCAGTACTTC.